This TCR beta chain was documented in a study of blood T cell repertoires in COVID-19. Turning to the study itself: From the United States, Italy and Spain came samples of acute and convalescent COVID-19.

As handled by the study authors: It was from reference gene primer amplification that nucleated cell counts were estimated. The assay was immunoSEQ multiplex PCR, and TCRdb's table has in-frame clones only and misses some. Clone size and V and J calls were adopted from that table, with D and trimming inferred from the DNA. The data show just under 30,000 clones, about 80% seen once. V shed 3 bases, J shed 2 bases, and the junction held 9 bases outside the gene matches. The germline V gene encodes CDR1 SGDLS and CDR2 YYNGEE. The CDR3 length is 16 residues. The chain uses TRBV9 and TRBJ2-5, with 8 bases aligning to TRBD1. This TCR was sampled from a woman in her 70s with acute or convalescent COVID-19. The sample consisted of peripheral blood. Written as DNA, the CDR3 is TGTGCCAGCAGCGCAATCGCCGGACAGGGTCAAGAGACCCAGTACTTC. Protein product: CASSAIAGQGQETQYF. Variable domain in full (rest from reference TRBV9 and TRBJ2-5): DSGVTQTPKHLITATGQRVTLRCSPRSGDLSVYWYQQSLDQGLQFLIQYYNGEERAKGNILERFSAQQFPDLHSELNLSSLELGDSALYFCASSAIAGQGQETQYFGPGTRLLVL.